What follows are 24 T cell receptor beta chains derived from one specimen sequenced in a study of blood T cells in healthy people across ages. Combining a sample-barcoded 5' primer with a J-beta primer mix, a second PCR ran for 7 to 11 cycles. TCRdb reprocessed the 5' RACE reads via MiXCR and lists one record per CDR3 protein. The sample has about 1.4 million distinct CDR3 sequences; approximately 60% are singletons. The sample consisted of blood. These receptors came from a man aged 18 to 30 in good health.

This chain connects TRBV5-6 to TRBJ1-5; 9 bases fit TRBD1. Losses at the gene ends were 3 bases for V and 8 bases for J; bases not matched to a gene: 12. The CDR3 loop spans 16 amino acids. CDR1 is SGHDT, CDR2 YYEEEE, per germline. DNA for the CDR3: TGTGCCAGCAGCTGGGGCACCGGGACAGGGAAGGAGCCCCAGCATTTT. It specifies CASSWGTGTGKEPQHF.

The genes are TRBV27 and TRBJ1-6; D unclear. Germline CDR1 MNHEY, CDR2 SMNVEV (reference sequence). CDR3 length: 12 residues. V lost 6 bases, J lost 14 bases, and 14 bases lay in between. The CDR3 region has the DNA TGTGCCAGCAGCGACACCTTTGGTTCCCTCCACTTT. It codes for CASSDTFGSLHF.

The chain uses TRBV29-1 and TRBJ2-3; 10 bases align to TRBD2. This CDR3 contains 13 residues. With 5 bases clipped from V and 6 bases from J, the junction kept 5 bases outside the gene matches. Per germline, CDR1 SQVTM and CDR2 ANQGSEA. The CDR3 sequence is CSVPSGGGDTQYF. CDR3 DNA sequence: TGCAGCGTTCCTAGCGGGGGTGGGGATACGCAGTATTTT.

The chain is built from TRBV12-5 and TRBJ2-5; D is unresolved. Germline V lookup: CDR1 LGHNT, CDR2 FRNRAP. V was shortened by 3 bases and J by 7 bases, with 9 bases between the two germline ends. There are 12 residues in the CDR3. In nucleotides, the CDR3 is TGTGCTAGTGGTTTTGATTCAGGGACCCAGTACTTC. Translation: CASGFDSGTQYF.

V usage is TRBV12-3 or TRBV12-4 and J usage is TRBJ2-4; 10 bases are shared with TRBD1. J gave up 13 bases and V 3 bases, and 9 bases lay outside the gene matches. This CDR3 region has 14 residues. CDR3 in DNA: TGTGCCAGCAGTTTCAGACAGGGGGCGTTTGAGCAGTACTTC. Translating gives CASSFRQGAFEQYF.

This rearrangement joins TRBV7-6 to TRBJ2-1, with TRBD2 identical over 13 bases. The CDR3 covers 16 residues. V dropped 5 bases and J dropped 7; count of bases not matched to a gene: 8. Germline CDR1 and CDR2: SGHVS and FNYEAQ. CDR3 coding DNA: TGTGCCAGCAGCCCCATTCCGGGACTAGCGGGAAATGAGCAGTTCTTC. It specifies CASSPIPGLAGNEQFF.

CDR3 DNA sequence: TGTGCCAGCAGCCAAGATATGGGACAGGGACCGTTCACCTTC. Its translation: CASSQDMGQGPFTF. The rearrangement links TRBV14 to TRBJ1-2; 9 bases match TRBD1. With V trimmed by 0 bases and J by 13 bases, 9 bases remained unmatched. This CDR3 comprises 14 residues. Germline V gene data show CDR1 as SGHDN and CDR2 as FVKESK.

This clonotype was counted a few times. The V gene is TRBV6-5, the J gene TRBJ1-1; 7 bases line up with TRBD1. The CDR3 runs 13 residues. Germline V gene lookup returns CDR1 MNHEY and CDR2 SVGAGI. V dropped 5 bases and J dropped 12; count of bases not matched to a gene: 12. CDR3 DNA sequence: TGTGCCAGCAGTGCACGCCAGGGGGGCGAACCTTTCTTT. Its protein product is CASSARQGGEPFF.

For the CDR3, the DNA is TGTGCCACCACCCCGGACAGGGGAGGATCCGAGCAGTACTTC. Its protein product is CATTPDRGGSEQYF. The chain joins TRBV24-1 to TRBJ2-5; 9 bases fit TRBD1. The J call may be mistaken, given a closer DNA end match to TRBJ2-7. CDR3 length: 14 residues. Germline V gives CDR1 KGHDR, CDR2 SFDVKD.

The chain combines TRBV20-1 with TRBJ2-1, with TRBD2 matching 7 bases. CDR1 is DFQATT and CDR2 is SNEGSKA in the germline V gene (reference sequence). The V gene end was trimmed by 0 bases and the J gene end by 5 bases; junction bases not matched to a gene: 7. The CDR3 sequence is 15 residues long. CDR3 coding DNA: TGCAGTGCTAGAGATTGGGAGGGGCTGGACAATGAGCAGTTCTTC. It is translated as CSARDWEGLDNEQFF.

The rearrangement links TRBV12-1 to TRBJ2-7. TRBV12-1 is given as a pseudogene. This CDR3 is built from 19 residues. The DNA of the CDR3 is TGTGCCAGCAGCTTTGTTTCTAGGCAGAACCACTCCTCAAACTACGAGCAGTACTTC. Translation: CASSFVSRQNHSSNYEQYF.

Of note for this clonotype: An end of the junction differs from the germline gene, which may be a read error. The V gene is TRBV27, the J gene TRBJ2-7, with D unclear. Germline CDR1 and CDR2: MNHEY and SMNVEV (reference sequence). The CDR3 extends over 14 amino acids. The CDR3 coding sequence is TGTGCCGGCAGTTCGGCCGGCCGTTTTTTAAAGCAGTACTTC. Protein sequence: CAGSSAGRFLKQYF.

This clonotype was recorded a few times. CDR3 bases: TGTGCCAGCAGCTTGGCCTCTCAGGCGGATGGCTACACCTTC. Its protein is CASSLASQADGYTF. The V call is TRBV2, the J call TRBJ1-2; D is undetermined. This CDR3 comprises 14 residues. V lost 6 bases, J lost 6 bases, and 17 bases lay in between. Germline assignment: CDR1 SNHLY and CDR2 FYNNEI. Supplemented by reference TRBV2 and TRBJ1-2, the full variable domain reads EPEVTQTPSHQVTQMGQEVILRCVPISNHLYFYWYRQILGQKVEFLVSFYNNEISEKSEIFDDQFSVERPDGSNFTLKIRSTKLEDSAMYFCASSLASQADGYTFGSGTRLTVV.

The CDR3 spells CATRTGLNEQYF. For the CDR3, the DNA is TGTGCCACCAGGACAGGGTTGAACGAGCAGTACTTC. The V call is TRBV6-6, the J call TRBJ2-7; 8 bases map to TRBD1. V shed 10 bases and J 5 bases; nucleotides not matched to a gene: 7. From germline, CDR1 is MNHNY and CDR2 SVGAGI (reference sequence). The CDR3 runs to 12 residues.

This chain's CDR3 is CATRLGTGGDEQYF. The CDR3 nucleotides are TGTGCCACCAGGTTGGGGACAGGGGGCGACGAGCAGTACTTC. The chain is built from TRBV15 and TRBJ2-5; TRBD1 matches 12 bases. The J call may be incorrect, as the DNA end agrees better with TRBJ2-7. The CDR3 has 14 amino acids. Germline V gene data show CDR1 as LNHNV and CDR2 as YYDKDF (reference sequence).

This clonotype was found a few times. The V call is TRBV4-2, the J call TRBJ1-2; D might be TRBD1 (5 bases). The CDR3 totals 14 residues. The V and J ends lost 3 bases and 0 bases respectively, with 8 bases between them. The germline V gene encodes CDR1 LGHNA and CDR2 YNFKEQ. The CDR3 sequence is CASSHGTANYGYTF. DNA for the CDR3: TGTGCCAGCAGCCACGGGACGGCTAACTATGGCTACACCTTC.

In regard to this clonotype: One base away lies a much larger clone, so this may be a sequencing read error. For the CDR3, the DNA is TGTGCCAGCAGATTTAACTACGAGCAGTACTTC. Protein: CASRFNYEQYF. This rearrangement joins TRBV6-2 or TRBV6-3 to TRBJ2-7, with D unclear. Germline CDR1 is MNHEY and CDR2 is SVGEGT. CDR3 size: 11 residues. Trimming shortened V by 6 bases and J by 3 bases, and 6 bases separated the two germline ends.

The CDR3 DNA sequence: TGTGCCAGCAGTACCCGGGGATATTCACCCCTCCACTTT. Protein product: CASSTRGYSPLHF. The chain couples TRBV27 to TRBJ1-6; D gene unclear. This CDR3 region has 13 residues. In germline, CDR1 is MNHEY, CDR2 SMNVEV (reference sequence). The ends were cut back, 5 bases at V and 8 bases at J, with 10 bases in the middle.

This sequence joins TRBV10-3 and TRBJ2-6; tentative D call: TRBD2 (6 bases). CDR1 is ENHRY and CDR2 is SYGVKD in the germline V gene. Trimming removed 3 bases from V and 1 base from J, with 7 bases in between. The CDR3 length is 15 residues. The DNA for the CDR3 is TGTGCCATCAGTGATGGAGGGTCTGGGGCCAACGTCCTGACTTTC. This gives the protein CAISDGGSGANVLTF.

This chain uses TRBV20-1 with TRBJ2-1; weak D call: TRBD2 (5 bases). Germline CDR1 is DFQATT and CDR2 is SNEGSKA (reference sequence). This CDR3 spans 14 amino acids. The V end was cut by 3 bases, the J end by 2 bases, with 11 bases between. DNA of the CDR3: TGCAGTGCTAGTTGGGGAGAAACCTACAATGAGCAGTTCTTC. This gives the protein CSASWGETYNEQFF.

The V and J genes are TRBV21-1 and TRBJ2-5; the table's D gene call, TRBD2, was not cross checked with the DNA. TRBJ2-7 explains the end of the DNA better; the J call may be wrong. TRBV21-1 constitutes a pseudogene. This CDR3 is built from 14 residues. The CDR3 DNA reads as TGTGCCAGCAGCAAAAAGGGGGCCCTCTCCGAGCAGTACTTC. It yields the protein CASSKKGALSEQYF.

The genes are TRBV29-1 and TRBJ2-7; TRBD2 matches 13 bases. Germline loops: CDR1 SQVTM, CDR2 ANQGSEA. Trimming removed 2 bases from V and 5 bases from J; junction bases left unmatched: 3. CDR3 length equals 14 residues. The DNA of the CDR3 is TGCAGCGTTGAAACTAGCGGGAGGGCCCACGAGCAGTACTTC. Translating gives CSVETSGRAHEQYF.

This clonotype has more than one count but fewer than ten. The chain employs TRBV4-2 and TRBJ1-5; TRBD1 is a possible D gene (5 bases). The length of the CDR3 is 14 residues. Germline lookup yields CDR1 LGHNA and CDR2 YNFKEQ. V was pared by 4 bases and J by 7 bases, with 14 bases between. The CDR3 spells CASSLESGGQPQHF. CDR3 DNA: TGTGCCAGCAGCCTCGAGTCGGGGGGACAGCCCCAGCATTTT.

This chain connects TRBV12-3 or TRBV12-4 to TRBJ2-3; tentatively, D is TRBD1 (5 bases). The CDR3 covers 14 residues. Trimming took 7 bases from V and 1 from J, leaving 12 bases between them. The CDR3 region is CASTLTAGTDTQYF. The CDR3 DNA reads TGTGCCAGCACCCTGACAGCAGGCACAGATACGCAGTATTTT.